The 25 T cell receptor beta chains presented below share a single source sample, sequenced in a study of OX40 agonist ivuxolimab in advanced cancers. TCRdb's table, derived via immunoSEQ multiplex PCR, lists solely in-frame clones and lacks some. Of approximately 37,000 clones detected, roughly 84% appear once; the ten largest clones hold around a fifth. Specimen: CD4+ or CD8+ T cells sorted from blood, collected in a trial of the OX40 agonist ivuxolimab. Receptor source: an adult with an advanced solid tumor such as melanoma, head and neck, liver or kidney cancer.

This CDR3 reads CASRGEDNEQFF. Here the CDR3 DNA reads TGTGCCAGCAGGGGGGAGGACAATGAGCAGTTCTTC. The chain joins TRBV13 to TRBJ2-1; TRBD2 might be the D (6 bases). The length of the CDR3 is 12 residues. Germline V gene lookup returns CDR1 PRHDT and CDR2 FYEKMQ (reference sequence). The ends were cut back, 6 bases at V and 5 bases at J, with 8 bases in the middle.

This chain connects TRBV6-5 to TRBJ2-1; 9 nucleotides line up with TRBD1. V was clipped by 0 bases and J by 4 bases; unmatched bases: 1. The CDR3 is 15 residues long. Per the germline V gene, CDR1 is MNHEY and CDR2 is SVGAGI. The CDR3 bases are TGTGCCAGCAGTTACTCTGGACAGGGGTACAATGAGCAGTTCTTC. Encoded protein: CASSYSGQGYNEQFF.

The V and J genes are TRBV5-1 and TRBJ2-2; 8 bases align to TRBD2. Trimming took 4 bases from V and 5 from J; bases not matched to a gene: 10. Germline lookup yields CDR1 SGHRS and CDR2 YFSETQ. CDR3 length: 16 amino acids. CDR3 sequence (DNA): TGCGCCAGCAGCCCACGGGTGACTAGCGCTACCGGGGAGCTGTTTTTT. It codes for CASSPRVTSATGELFF.

The gene calls are TRBV13 and TRBJ1-1, with unresolved D. Per germline, CDR1 PRHDT and CDR2 FYEKMQ (reference sequence). CDR3 length: 15 residues. Deletions cut 2 bases from V and 1 base from J, with 11 bases between. In nucleotides, the CDR3 is TGTGCCAGCAGCTTAATAACGGGCTGGAACACTGAAGCTTTCTTT. Protein: CASSLITGWNTEAFF.

With regard to this clone: The sample holds other DNA sequences that translate to the same CDR3. The V call is TRBV9, the J call TRBJ2-2; D call uncertain. Trimming shortened V by 0 bases and J by 5 bases, and 8 bases separated the two germline ends. This CDR3 is built from 14 residues. Germline assignment: CDR1 SGDLS and CDR2 YYNGEE. The CDR3 DNA reads as TGTGCCAGCAGCGTAGGTCTGGGGACCGGGGAGCTGTTTTTT. It translates to CASSVGLGTGELFF.

The rearrangement uses TRBV19 and TRBJ1-4; D is undetermined. V was shortened by 6 bases and J by 4 bases, with 9 bases between the two germline ends. This CDR3 has 13 residues. CDR1 LNHDA and CDR2 SQIVND come from the germline V gene (reference sequence). As DNA, the CDR3 is TGTGCCAGTAGCACGTTCCTTAATGAAAAACTGTTTTTT. Protein product: CASSTFLNEKLFF.

The chain couples TRBV30 to TRBJ2-1; TRBD2 matches 7 bases. The germline V gene encodes CDR1 GTSNPN and CDR2 SVGIG (reference sequence). V shed 4 bases and J 7 bases; nucleotides not matched to a gene: 16. The CDR3 is 16 amino acids. The CDR3 DNA is TGTGCCTGGACCGTGTGGGGGAGGGCCAATAGGAATGAGCAGTTCTTC. Its protein product is CAWTVWGRANRNEQFF. The entire variable domain, with the rest obtained from reference TRBV30 and TRBJ2-1, is as follows: SQTIHQWPATLVQPVGSPLSLECTVEGTSNPNLYWYRQAAGRGLQLLFYSVGIGQISSEVPQNLSASRPQDRQFILSSKKLLLSDSGFYLCAWTVWGRANRNEQFFGPGTRLTVL.

The rearrangement joins TRBV6-6 to TRBJ1-2; no firm D call. Trimming removed 7 bases at V and 5 bases at J, with 8 bases between. Per the germline V gene, CDR1 is MNHNY and CDR2 is SVGAGI (reference sequence). There are 11 residues in the CDR3. The DNA for the CDR3 is TGTGCCAGCATCGAAGAGTATGGCTACACCTTC. It codes for CASIEEYGYTF.

This clone showed up just once. The chain carries TRBV23-1 and TRBJ1-6, with D maybe TRBD1 (5 bases). Being an ORF, TRBV23-1 has a function that is uncertain. The V end was cut by 3 bases, the J end by 10 bases, with 19 bases between. The CDR3 loop spans 16 amino acids. CDR3 loop: CASSHPRNDSNSPLHF. CDR3 nucleotide sequence: TGCGCCAGCAGTCACCCGCGTAACGACAGCAACTCACCCCTCCACTTT.

This sequence joins TRBV7-6 and TRBJ2-3; D is unclear. Germline CDR1 is SGHVS and CDR2 is FNYEAQ. The CDR3 covers 13 residues. Trimming removed 5 bases from V and 1 base from J, with 7 bases in between. The CDR3 DNA follows: TGTGCCAGCAGCCCCCCTGGCACAGATACGCAGTATTTT. Translation: CASSPPGTDTQYF.

This rearrangement joins TRBV27 to TRBJ2-1; tentative D call: TRBD2 (6 bases). Germline V gene lookup returns CDR1 MNHEY and CDR2 SMNVEV (reference sequence). The CDR3 sequence is 16 residues long. Trimming shortened V by 1 base and J by 0 bases, and 10 bases separated the two germline ends. CDR3 amino acids: CASSLWAGSSYNEQFF. CDR3 bases: TGTGCCAGCAGTTTATGGGCGGGGAGCTCCTACAATGAGCAGTTCTTC.

This chain uses TRBV10-3 with TRBJ1-3; the D is unclear. The germline V gene has CDR1 ENHRY and CDR2 SYGVKD. The CDR3 spans 18 residues. V lost 3 bases to trimming and J lost 1 base, with 19 bases between them. The CDR3 nucleotides are TGTGCCATCAGTGAAGGCGCCTCGGTGGGGTTATCTGGAAACACCATATATTTT. Its translation is CAISEGASVGLSGNTIYF.

The V and J genes are TRBV6-1 and TRBJ2-7; D might be TRBD1 or TRBD2, each matching 5 bases. This CDR3 has 14 amino acids. V was pared by 2 bases and J by 5 bases, with 13 bases between. The germline V gene encodes CDR1 MNHNS and CDR2 SASEGT. The CDR3 DNA reads as TGTGCCAGCAGTGAATGGGGGAGTAGAAACGAGCAGTACTTC. This codes for CASSEWGSRNEQYF.

The chain uses TRBV10-1 and TRBJ2-7, with a possible D match to TRBD1 (5 bases). Germline CDR1 reads WNHNN; CDR2 reads SYGVQD (reference sequence). The CDR3 runs to 14 residues. Trimming removed 0 bases at V and 5 bases at J, with 11 bases between. The CDR3 region has the DNA TGCGCCAGCAGTGAGTCGGGCAGGGCCGACGAGCAGTACTTC. Translating gives CASSESGRADEQYF.

V usage is TRBV21-1 and J usage is TRBJ1-4; the table gives TRBD1 as D, unverified against the DNA. TRBV21-1 is noted as a pseudogene. The CDR3 length is 15 residues. The CDR3 protein is CASSNEGRGSEKLFF. The CDR3, as DNA: TGTGCCAGCAGCAATGAAGGCAGGGGGAGTGAAAAACTGTTTTTT.

V gene TRBV4-2 combines with J gene TRBJ2-7; either TRBD1 or TRBD2 may supply D (5 bases each). V lost 0 bases to trimming and J lost 3 bases, with 12 bases between them. There are 15 residues in the CDR3. CDR1 is LGHNA and CDR2 is YNFKEQ in the germline V gene. The CDR3 DNA reads TGTGCCAGCAGCCAAGAGTCGGGGCCCTACTACGAGCAGTACTTC. It codes for CASSQESGPYYEQYF.

The chain is built from TRBV9 and TRBJ2-7, with D possibly being TRBD1 or TRBD2 (5 bases each). Germline V gene data show CDR1 as SGDLS and CDR2 as YYNGEE. V lost 4 bases and J lost 2, with 16 bases in between. The CDR3 runs 15 residues. The CDR3 DNA sequence: TGTGCCAGCAGCTCCATTCGGGACGGTACCTACGAGCAGTACTTC. Translating it yields CASSSIRDGTYEQYF. The full variable domain, completed using reference TRBV9 and TRBJ2-7, is DSGVTQTPKHLITATGQRVTLRCSPRSGDLSVYWYQQSLDQGLQFLIQYYNGEERAKGNILERFSAQQFPDLHSELNLSSLELGDSALYFCASSSIRDGTYEQYFGPGTRLTVT.

This chain connects TRBV5-4 to TRBJ2-7; 10 nucleotides agree with TRBD1. CDR1 SGHNT and CDR2 YYREEE come from the germline V gene (reference sequence). Losses at the gene ends were 0 bases for V and 2 bases for J; bases not matched to a gene: 5. CDR3 length: 16 amino acids. This CDR3 is CASSLGPGTGAYEQYF. The CDR3 DNA reads as TGTGCCAGCAGCTTGGGCCCCGGGACAGGGGCCTACGAGCAGTACTTC. The whole variable domain, filled in from reference TRBV5-4 and TRBJ2-7, reads ETGVTQSPTHLIKTRGQQVTLRCSSQSGHNTVSWYQQALGQGPQFIFQYYREEENGRGNFPPRFSGLQFPNYSSELNVNALELDDSALYLCASSLGPGTGAYEQYFGPGTRLTVT.

This CDR3 reads CASSVGRDSGGFF. In nucleotides, the CDR3 is TGTGCCAGCAGCGTTGGGAGGGACAGTGGTGGGTTCTTC. The rearrangement links TRBV9 to TRBJ2-1; either TRBD1 or TRBD2 may fit D (7 bases each). Germline loops: CDR1 SGDLS, CDR2 YYNGEE. V was trimmed by 2 bases and J by 15 bases, leaving 18 bases between them. The CDR3 runs 13 residues.

The chain has TRBV7-6 and TRBJ2-1; possibly TRBD1 for D (6 bases). The germline CDR1 and CDR2 sequences are SGHVS and FNYEAQ. This CDR3 is 14 amino acids long. Trimming took off 1 base at V and 7 bases at J, with 11 bases between the two ends. The CDR3 reads CASSLGGQGNEQFF. The CDR3 coding sequence is TGTGCCAGCAGCTTAGGGGGGCAGGGGAATGAGCAGTTCTTC.

The genes are TRBV4-2 and TRBJ2-7, with 11 bases that match TRBD2. Looked up from germline, CDR1 is LGHNA and CDR2 is YNFKEQ. Unmatched junction bases numbered 6, after V lost 8 bases and J lost 6 bases. CDR3 length: 13 residues. CDR3 loop: CASRGLAGGEQYF. The DNA of the CDR3 is TGTGCCAGCCGCGGGCTAGCGGGGGGCGAGCAGTACTTC.

V usage is TRBV5-1 and J usage is TRBJ2-1; 10 bases line up with TRBD1. The junction had 4 bases not matched to a gene; V was cut back by 3 bases and J by 7 bases. Per the germline V gene, CDR1 is SGHRS and CDR2 is YFSETQ. The CDR3 spans 14 residues. The CDR3 DNA is TGCGCCAGCAGCTACCGGGACAGGGGAAATGAGCAGTTCTTC. Translating it yields CASSYRDRGNEQFF.

The chain combines TRBV6-1 with TRBJ1-5; possible D gene TRBD1, 5 bases. The CDR3 contains 15 residues. V gave up 6 bases and J gave up 0 bases, with 12 bases separating them. Germline CDR1 and CDR2: MNHNS and SASEGT. CDR3: CASSQEGYSNQPQHF. CDR3 bases: TGTGCCAGCAGCCAAGAGGGGTATAGCAATCAGCCCCAGCATTTT.

The J gene is TRBJ1-1, the V gene TRBV7-9; D gene uncertain. The germline V gene has CDR1 SEHNR and CDR2 FQNEAQ (reference sequence). V was shortened by 5 bases and J by 4 bases, with 14 bases between the two germline ends. This CDR3 spans 14 amino acids. CDR3 in amino acids: CASSPISPGTEAFF. CDR3 in DNA: TGTGCCAGCAGCCCGATATCCCCCGGCACTGAAGCTTTCTTT.

CDR3 sequence reads: CASSLGGVGSPLHF. In DNA form, the CDR3 reads TGTGCCAGCAGTTTAGGGGGTGTAGGTTCACCCCTCCACTTT. V and J are TRBV28 and TRBJ1-6; the D gene is possibly TRBD1 (5 bases). The V gene's germline CDR1 is MDHEN and CDR2 SYDVKM. Trimming cost V 2 bases and J 9 bases, with 11 bases left between them. CDR3 length: 14 amino acids.